This TCR beta chain stems from a study of tumor-infiltrating lymphocytes in primary liver carcinoma. Deletions cut 4 bases from V and 1 base from J, with 13 bases between. CDR3 size: 15 residues. The germline V gene encodes CDR1 MDHEN and CDR2 SYDVKM. Ten or more counts support this clonotype. The antigen is unknown. Priming with a constant-region primer yielded TCR beta cDNA from roughly 500 ng total RNA. Slightly modified ARM-PCR served as the procedure for the TCR beta libraries. These libraries came from three rounds of nested multiplex PCR. The first two PCR rounds used TRBV1-TRBV30 forward primers with a C-beta reverse primer, approximately 11 cycles each. TCRdb analysed the multiplex PCR reads with MiXCR anew, one entry per CDR3 protein. The sample records 65,000 to 90,000 distinct CDR3 sequences, around 70% being singletons. Bulk tissue was left unsorted, and RNA and DNA were co-extracted from approximately 20-30 mg of it. The patients, who had chronic HBV infection, were treatment-naive (untreated).

Broader study findings: Tumor-adjacent and tumor-blood pairs shared less of their repertoires than tumor region pairs shared.

The genes are TRBV28 and TRBJ1-1, with D unclear. Sequenced material: liver tumor tissue from sampling region 1. Subset described: tumor region T1, superior pole. The origin of this receptor is a man aged 40-49 years with primary liver carcinoma and hepatitis B virus infection. The CDR3 is CASSSPWGSNTEAFF. The CDR3 DNA sequence: TGTGCCAGCAGTTCCCCCTGGGGTTCGAACACTGAAGCTTTCTTT.